This TCR beta chain comes out of a study of blood T cell repertoires in COVID-19. Study at large: PBMCs, B-cell-depleted T cells, or T cells provided the cDNA or gDNA that made up the material.

As handled by the study authors: Amplification of reference gene primers provided the estimated nucleated cell counts. Here immunoSEQ multiplex PCR was the method, and the copy in TCRdb shows in-frame clones only, minus some. V and J calls plus clone size are reproduced from that table; the DNA served to infer D and trimming. This table holds about 150,000 clones, more than 65% found once. Sequencing used peripheral blood. The receptor's source is a woman in her forties or fifties in a cohort sampled during active or convalescent COVID-19.

CDR3 sequence: CASMRGRQETQYF. In nucleotides, the CDR3 is TGCGCCAGCATGAGGGGGCGACAAGAGACCCAGTACTTC. The rearrangement joins TRBV10-2 to TRBJ2-5; 7 nucleotides match TRBD1. The CDR3 extends over 13 amino acids. Germline CDR1 reads WSHSY; CDR2 reads SAAADI. J gave up 2 bases and V 7 bases, and 4 bases lay outside the gene matches.